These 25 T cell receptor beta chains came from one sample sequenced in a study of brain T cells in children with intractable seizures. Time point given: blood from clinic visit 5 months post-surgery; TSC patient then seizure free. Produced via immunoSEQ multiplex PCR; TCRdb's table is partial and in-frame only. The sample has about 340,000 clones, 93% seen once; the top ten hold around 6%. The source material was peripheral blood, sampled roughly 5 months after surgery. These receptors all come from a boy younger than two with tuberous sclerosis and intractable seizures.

This CDR3 is CASSVISGTDTQYF. CDR3 nucleotides: TGCGCCAGCAGCGTTATTAGCGGCACAGATACGCAGTATTTT. The chain couples TRBV5-1 to TRBJ2-3; D is possibly TRBD2 (5 bases). CDR3 length: 14 residues. The V end lost 4 bases, the J end lost 1 base, and 10 bases lay between the germline ends. Per the germline V gene, CDR1 is SGHRS and CDR2 is YFSETQ.

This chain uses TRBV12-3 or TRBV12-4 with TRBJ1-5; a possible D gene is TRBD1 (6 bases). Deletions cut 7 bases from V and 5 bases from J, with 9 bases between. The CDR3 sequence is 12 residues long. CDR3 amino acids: CASTRQDQPQHF. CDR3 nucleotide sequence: TGTGCCAGCACGAGACAGGATCAGCCCCAGCATTTT.

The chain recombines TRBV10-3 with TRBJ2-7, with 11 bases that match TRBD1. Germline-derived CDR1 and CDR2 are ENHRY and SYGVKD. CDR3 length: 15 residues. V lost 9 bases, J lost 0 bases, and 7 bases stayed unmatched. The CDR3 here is CAIGTGGPSSYEQYF. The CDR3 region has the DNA TGTGCCATTGGGACAGGGGGGCCTAGCTCCTACGAGCAGTACTTC.

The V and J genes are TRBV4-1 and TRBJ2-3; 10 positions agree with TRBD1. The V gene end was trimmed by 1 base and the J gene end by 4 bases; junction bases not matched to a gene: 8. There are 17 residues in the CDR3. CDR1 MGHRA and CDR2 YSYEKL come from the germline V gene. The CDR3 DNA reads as TGCGCCAGCAGCCAAGCGCCAGGGACAGGGGAGTCAGATACGCAGTATTTT. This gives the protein CASSQAPGTGESDTQYF.

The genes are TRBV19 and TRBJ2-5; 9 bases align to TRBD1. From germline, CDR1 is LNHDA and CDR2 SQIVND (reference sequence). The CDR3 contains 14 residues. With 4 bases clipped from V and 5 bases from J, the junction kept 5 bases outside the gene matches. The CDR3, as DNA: TGTGCCAGTAGTACCCGACAGGGGGGTGAGACCCAGTACTTC. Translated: CASSTRQGGETQYF.

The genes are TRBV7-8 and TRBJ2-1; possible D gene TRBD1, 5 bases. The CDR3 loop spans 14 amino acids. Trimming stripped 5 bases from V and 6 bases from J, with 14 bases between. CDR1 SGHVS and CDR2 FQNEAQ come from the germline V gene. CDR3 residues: CASSQRGYRNEQFF. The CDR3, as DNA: TGTGCCAGCAGCCAAAGGGGTTACCGCAATGAGCAGTTCTTC.

The CDR3 region is CASSQDLVEQFF. The CDR3 DNA is TGCGCCAGCAGCCAAGATCTGGTTGAGCAGTTCTTC. This chain connects TRBV4-1 to TRBJ2-1; D gene ambiguous. This CDR3 has 12 amino acids. Trimming pared 0 bases from V and 9 bases from J, leaving 6 bases between. Germline assignment: CDR1 MGHRA and CDR2 YSYEKL.

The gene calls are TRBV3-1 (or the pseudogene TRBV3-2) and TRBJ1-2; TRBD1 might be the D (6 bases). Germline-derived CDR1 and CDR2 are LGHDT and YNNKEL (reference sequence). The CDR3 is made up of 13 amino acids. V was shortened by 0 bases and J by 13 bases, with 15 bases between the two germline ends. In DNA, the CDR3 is TGTGCCAGCAGCCAAGATTGGGGGGGCGATCGCACCTTC. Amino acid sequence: CASSQDWGGDRTF.

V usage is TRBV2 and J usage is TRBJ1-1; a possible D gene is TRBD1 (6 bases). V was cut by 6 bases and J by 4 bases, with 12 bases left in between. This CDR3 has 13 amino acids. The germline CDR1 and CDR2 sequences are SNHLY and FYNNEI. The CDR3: CASRGGFGTEAFF. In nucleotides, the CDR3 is TGTGCCAGCAGAGGGGGGTTCGGCACTGAAGCTTTCTTT.

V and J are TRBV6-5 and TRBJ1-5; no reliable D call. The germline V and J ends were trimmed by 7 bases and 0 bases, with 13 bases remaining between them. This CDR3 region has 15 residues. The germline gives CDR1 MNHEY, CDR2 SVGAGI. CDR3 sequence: CASIPAFYSNQPQHF. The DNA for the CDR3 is TGTGCCAGCATTCCGGCTTTCTATAGCAATCAGCCCCAGCATTTT.

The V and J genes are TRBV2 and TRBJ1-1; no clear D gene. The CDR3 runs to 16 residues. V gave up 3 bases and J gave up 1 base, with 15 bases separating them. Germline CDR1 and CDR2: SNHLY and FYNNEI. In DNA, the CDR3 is TGTGCCAGCAGTGATTCTTATTCAAAGGGGAACACTGAAGCTTTCTTT. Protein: CASSDSYSKGNTEAFF. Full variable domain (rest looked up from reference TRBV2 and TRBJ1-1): EPEVTQTPSHQVTQMGQEVILRCVPISNHLYFYWYRQILGQKVEFLVSFYNNEISEKSEIFDDQFSVERPDGSNFTLKIRSTKLEDSAMYFCASSDSYSKGNTEAFFGQGTRLTVV.

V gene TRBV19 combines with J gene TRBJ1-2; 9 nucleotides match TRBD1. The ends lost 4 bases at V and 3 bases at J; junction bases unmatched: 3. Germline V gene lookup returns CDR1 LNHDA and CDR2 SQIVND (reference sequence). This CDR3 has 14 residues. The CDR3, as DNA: TGTGCCAGTAGTAATGACAGGGGGGACTATGGCTACACCTTC. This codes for CASSNDRGDYGYTF.

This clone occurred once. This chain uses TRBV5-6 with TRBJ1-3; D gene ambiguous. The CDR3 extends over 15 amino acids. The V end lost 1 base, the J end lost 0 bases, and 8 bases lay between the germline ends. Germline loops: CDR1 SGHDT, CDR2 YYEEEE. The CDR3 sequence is CASSLTGSSGNTIYF. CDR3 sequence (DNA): TGTGCCAGCAGCTTGACCGGCAGCTCTGGAAACACCATATATTTT. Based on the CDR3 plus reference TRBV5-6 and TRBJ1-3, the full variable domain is DAGVTQSPTHLIKTRGQQVTLRCSPKSGHDTVSWYQQALGQGPQFIFQYYEEEERQRGNFPDRFSGHQFPNYSSELNVNALLLGDSALYLCASSLTGSSGNTIYFGEGSWLTVV.

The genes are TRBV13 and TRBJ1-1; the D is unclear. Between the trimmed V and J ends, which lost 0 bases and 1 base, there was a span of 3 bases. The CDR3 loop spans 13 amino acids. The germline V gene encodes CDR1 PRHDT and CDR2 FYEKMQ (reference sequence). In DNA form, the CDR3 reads TGTGCCAGCAGCTTAGGACAGAACACTGAAGCTTTCTTT. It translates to CASSLGQNTEAFF.

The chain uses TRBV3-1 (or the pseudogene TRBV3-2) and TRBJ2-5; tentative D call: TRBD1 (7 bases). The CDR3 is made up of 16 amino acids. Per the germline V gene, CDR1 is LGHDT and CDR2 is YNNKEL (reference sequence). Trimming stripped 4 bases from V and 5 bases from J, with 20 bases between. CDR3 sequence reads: CASSPGGQAIWETQYF. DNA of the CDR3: TGTGCCAGCAGCCCAGGGGGGCAGGCCATATGGGAGACCCAGTACTTC.

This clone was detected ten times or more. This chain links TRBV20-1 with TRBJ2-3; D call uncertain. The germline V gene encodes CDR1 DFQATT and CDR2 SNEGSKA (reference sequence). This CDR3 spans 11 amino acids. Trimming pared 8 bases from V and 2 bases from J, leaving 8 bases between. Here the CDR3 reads CSIHSTDTQYF. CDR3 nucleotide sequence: TGCAGTATCCATTCCACAGATACGCAGTATTTT.

DNA for the CDR3: TGTGCCAGCACACCCCTCGGGGTTCGGAGCACCGGGGAGCTGTTTTTT. Translating gives CASTPLGVRSTGELFF. The chain recombines TRBV27 with TRBJ2-2, with D possibly matching TRBD2 (5 bases). The V end was cut by 7 bases, the J end by 4 bases, with 19 bases between. The CDR3 contains 16 residues. Germline lookup yields CDR1 MNHEY and CDR2 SMNVEV (reference sequence).

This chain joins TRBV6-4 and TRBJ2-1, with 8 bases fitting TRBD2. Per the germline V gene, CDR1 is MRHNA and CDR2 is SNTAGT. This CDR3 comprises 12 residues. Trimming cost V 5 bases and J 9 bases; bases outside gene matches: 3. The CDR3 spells CASSTAGGEQFF. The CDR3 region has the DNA TGTGCCAGCAGTACCGCGGGAGGTGAGCAGTTCTTC.

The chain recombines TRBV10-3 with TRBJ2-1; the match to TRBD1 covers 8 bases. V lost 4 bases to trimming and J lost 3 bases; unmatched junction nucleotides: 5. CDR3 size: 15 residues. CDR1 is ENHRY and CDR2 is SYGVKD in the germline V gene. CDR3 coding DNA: TGTGCCATCAGTGTCCGACAGGGGAACTACAATGAGCAGTTCTTC. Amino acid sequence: CAISVRQGNYNEQFF.

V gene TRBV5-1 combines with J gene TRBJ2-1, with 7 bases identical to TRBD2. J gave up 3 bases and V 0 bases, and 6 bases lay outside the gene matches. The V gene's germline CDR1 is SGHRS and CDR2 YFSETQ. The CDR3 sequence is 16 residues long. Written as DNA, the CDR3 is TGCGCCAGCAGCTTGGTGGGAGGGCGTAACTACAATGAGCAGTTCTTC. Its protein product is CASSLVGGRNYNEQFF.

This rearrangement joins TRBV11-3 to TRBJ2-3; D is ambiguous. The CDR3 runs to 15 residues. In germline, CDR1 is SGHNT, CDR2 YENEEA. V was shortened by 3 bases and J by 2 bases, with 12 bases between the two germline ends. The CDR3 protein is CASSFAPGFTDTQYF. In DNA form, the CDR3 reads TGTGCCAGCAGCTTCGCCCCGGGTTTCACAGATACGCAGTATTTT.

The CDR3 protein is CATSGLAGGPFHEQFF. CDR3 DNA sequence: TGTGCCACCAGCGGCCTAGCGGGAGGGCCCTTCCATGAGCAGTTCTTC. The V call is TRBV15, the J call TRBJ2-1; 12 positions match TRBD2. The CDR3 contains 16 residues. The junction had 10 bases not matched to a gene; V was cut back by 5 bases and J by 8 bases. From germline, CDR1 is LNHNV and CDR2 YYDKDF (reference sequence).

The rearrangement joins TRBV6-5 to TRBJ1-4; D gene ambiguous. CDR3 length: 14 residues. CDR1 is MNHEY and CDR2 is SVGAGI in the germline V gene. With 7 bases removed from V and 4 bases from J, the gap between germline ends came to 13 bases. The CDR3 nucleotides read TGTGCCAGCAAAAACGGGTTCGTTAATGAAAAACTGTTTTTT. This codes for CASKNGFVNEKLFF.

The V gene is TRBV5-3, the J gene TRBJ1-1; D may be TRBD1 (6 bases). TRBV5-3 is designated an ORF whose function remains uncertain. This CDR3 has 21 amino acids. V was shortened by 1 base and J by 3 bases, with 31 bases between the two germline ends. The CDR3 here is CARSLRQFMGGPVGGYTEAFF. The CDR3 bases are TGTGCCAGAAGCTTGCGGCAATTTATGGGGGGGCCTGTAGGCGGGTACACTGAAGCTTTCTTT.

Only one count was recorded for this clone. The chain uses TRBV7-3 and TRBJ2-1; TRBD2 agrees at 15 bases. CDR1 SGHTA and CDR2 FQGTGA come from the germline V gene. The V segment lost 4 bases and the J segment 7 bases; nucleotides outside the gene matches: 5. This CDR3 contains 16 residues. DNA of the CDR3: TGTGCCAGCAGCTCAACCGGGACTAGCGGGGGGAATGAGCAGTTCTTC. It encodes CASSSTGTSGGNEQFF. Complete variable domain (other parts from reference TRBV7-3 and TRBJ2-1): GAGVSQTPSNKVTEKGKYVELRCDPISGHTALYWYRQSLGQGPEFLIYFQGTGAADDSGLPNDRFFAVRPEGSVSTLKIQRTERGDSAVYLCASSSTGTSGGNEQFFGPGTRLTVL.